These 30 T cell receptor beta chains share one sample of origin, sequenced in a study of blood T cell repertoires in COVID-19. Clones were read by immunoSEQ multiplex PCR, and TCRdb kept only the in-frame ones, dropping some. The table shows some 150,000 clones, with 86% occurring only once. Sequencing input: peripheral blood. The receptor set was obtained from an older woman with COVID-19, enrolled during active disease.

This clone showed up just a few times. CDR3 amino acids: CASSLQGSSYEQYF. The CDR3 region has the DNA TGTGCCAGCAGTTTGCAGGGGTCATCCTACGAGCAGTACTTC. The genes are TRBV27 and TRBJ2-7; TRBD1 might be the D (6 bases). CDR1 MNHEY and CDR2 SMNVEV come from the germline V gene (reference sequence). CDR3 size: 14 residues. Trimming cost V 3 bases and J 1 base, with 10 bases left between them.

The chain couples TRBV5-5 to TRBJ2-3, with TRBD1 matching over 9 bases. V lost 5 bases to trimming and J lost 4 bases; unmatched junction nucleotides: 2. This CDR3 has 13 amino acids. The V gene's germline CDR1 is SGHKS and CDR2 YYEKEE (reference sequence). CDR3 DNA sequence: TGTGCCAGCAGACGACAGGGGGCAGATACGCAGTATTTT. Translating gives CASRRQGADTQYF.

The rearrangement joins TRBV6-5 to TRBJ1-2; 8 nucleotides line up with TRBD1. This CDR3 is built from 14 residues. The V gene end was trimmed by 3 bases and the J gene end by 5 bases; junction bases not matched to a gene: 5. Germline values: CDR1 MNHEY, CDR2 SVGAGI. The CDR3 DNA sequence: TGTGCCAGCAGTTATGGGCGACAGGGGTATGGCTACACCTTC. Translating gives CASSYGRQGYGYTF.

The rearrangement uses TRBV24-1 and TRBJ2-6, with D perhaps TRBD1 (6 bases). Trimming removed 5 bases from V and 0 bases from J, with 16 bases in between. Germline V gene sequence: CDR1 KGHDR, CDR2 SFDVKD. CDR3 length: 18 amino acids. CDR3 region: CATSGATGSISGANVLTF. The CDR3 DNA follows: TGTGCCACCAGTGGGGCGACAGGATCTATCTCTGGGGCCAACGTCCTGACTTTC.

The J gene is TRBJ2-7, the V gene TRBV6-5, with D tentatively TRBD1 (5 bases). V lost 6 bases to trimming and J lost 3 bases, with 15 bases between them. Germline CDR1 MNHEY, CDR2 SVGAGI. The CDR3 runs to 14 residues. The CDR3 DNA follows: TGTGCCAGCAGGGACCCAGGGTTTCTCTACGAGCAGTACTTC. It encodes CASRDPGFLYEQYF.

J is TRBJ2-1 and V is TRBV7-9, with D perhaps matching TRBD2 (5 bases). CDR1 is SEHNR and CDR2 is FQNEAQ in the germline V gene (reference sequence). The CDR3 is made up of 15 amino acids. Trimming took 5 bases from V and 3 from J, leaving 14 bases between them. CDR3 DNA sequence: TGTGCCAGCAGCCGAGGGTCCACCGTCTACAATGAGCAGTTCTTC. This codes for CASSRGSTVYNEQFF.

J is TRBJ1-1 and V is TRBV4-3; D is unclear. Germline CDR1 is LGHNA and CDR2 is YSLEER. V lost 4 bases to trimming and J lost 1 base, with 19 bases between them. The CDR3 totals 17 residues. CDR3 sequence (DNA): TGCGCCAGCAGCCCCCACCCCCAAATCGAGGGGAACACTGAAGCTTTCTTT. It translates to CASSPHPQIEGNTEAFF.

The chain carries TRBV30 and TRBJ1-2; 7 nucleotides match TRBD1. Germline values: CDR1 GTSNPN, CDR2 SVGIG (reference sequence). V was pared by 5 bases and J by 6 bases, with 12 bases of the junction left unmatched. This CDR3 is 14 amino acids long. The CDR3 reads CAWQGVGRTDGYTF. DNA for the CDR3: TGTGCCTGGCAGGGGGTCGGACGCACAGATGGCTACACCTTC.

In its sample, this clone was seen once. The chain combines TRBV6-2 or TRBV6-3 with TRBJ1-5, with 7 bases that match TRBD1. CDR3 length equals 14 residues. J gave up 0 bases and V 5 bases, and 1 base lay outside the gene matches. Per germline, CDR1 MNHEY and CDR2 SVGEGT. Here the CDR3 DNA reads TGTGCCAGCAGTCCAGGGGGTAGCAATCAGCCCCAGCATTTT. This sequence encodes CASSPGGSNQPQHF.

The chain has TRBV30 and TRBJ1-2; D call uncertain. The CDR3 length is 12 residues. The germline V gene has CDR1 GTSNPN and CDR2 SVGIG (reference sequence). Trimming cost V 5 bases and J 4 bases, with 11 bases left between them. CDR3 DNA: TGTGCCTGGGGACGCCAGTTCTATGGCTACACCTTC. Protein product: CAWGRQFYGYTF.

This clone was observed a single time. This sequence joins TRBV15 and TRBJ1-6; 7 positions agree with TRBD1. After removal of 8 bases from V and 4 bases from J, the junction contained 8 bases not matched to a gene. CDR1 is LNHNV, CDR2 YYDKDF, per germline (reference sequence). The CDR3 runs to 15 residues. The CDR3 DNA is TGTGCCACCGACTCCGGGACAGAATATAATTCACCCCTCCACTTT. Encoded protein: CATDSGTEYNSPLHF.

V is TRBV19 and J is TRBJ2-5; no clear D gene. The CDR3 is 9 residues long. Germline CDR1 LNHDA, CDR2 SQIVND (reference sequence). The CDR3, as DNA: TGTGCTGCCGGAGAGACCCAGTACTTC. This encodes CAAGETQYF. Full variable domain (outside the CDR3, taken from reference TRBV19 and TRBJ2-5): DGGITQSPKYLFRKEGQNVTLSCEQNLNHDAMYWYRQDPGQGLRLIYYSQIVNDFQKGDIAEGYSVSREKKESFPLTVTSAQKNPTAFYLCAAGETQYFGPGTRLLVL.

The CDR3, as DNA: TGCAGCGTTGACAATCCCGCTAGAGAGCAGTACTTC. Amino acids: CSVDNPAREQYF. V and J are TRBV29-1 and TRBJ2-7; D unresolved. This CDR3 region has 12 residues. The germline V gene encodes CDR1 SQVTM and CDR2 ANQGSEA. V lost 3 bases to trimming and J lost 7 bases, with 13 bases between them.

The chain has TRBV5-4 and TRBJ1-3; 8 positions match TRBD1. CDR1 is SGHNT and CDR2 is YYREEE in the germline V gene (reference sequence). This CDR3 comprises 16 residues. V was pared by 5 bases and J by 0 bases, with 7 bases of the junction left unmatched. The CDR3 loop is CASSSGQGYSGNTIYF. The CDR3 region has the DNA TGTGCCAGCAGTTCCGGACAGGGTTACTCTGGAAACACCATATATTTT.

The V call is TRBV27, the J call TRBJ2-4; D is possibly TRBD2 (5 bases). The germline V and J ends were trimmed by 6 bases and 0 bases, with 15 bases remaining between them. The CDR3 is 16 residues long. The germline V gene has CDR1 MNHEY and CDR2 SMNVEV (reference sequence). As DNA, the CDR3 is TGTGCCAGCAGACCTGGACTCCAACTAGCCAAAAACATTCAGTACTTC. Its translation: CASRPGLQLAKNIQYF.

The chain couples TRBV6-2 or TRBV6-3 to TRBJ2-1, with 14 nucleotides matching TRBD2. The trim removed 6 bases at V and 9 bases at J, leaving 13 bases unmatched. Looked up from germline, CDR1 is MNHEY and CDR2 is SVGEGT. The CDR3 contains 17 residues. The chain's CDR3 is CASRPPAGTSGSSEQFF. Written as DNA, the CDR3 is TGTGCCAGCAGACCTCCCGCCGGGACTAGCGGGAGTAGTGAGCAGTTCTTC.

The chain uses TRBV6-2 or TRBV6-3 and TRBJ1-3; D is unresolved. CDR1 and CDR2 (germline): MNHEY, SVGEGT. This CDR3 is built from 17 residues. The germline V and J ends were trimmed by 1 base and 1 base, with 14 bases remaining between them. Here the CDR3 reads CASSYFLGGDSGNTIYF. The CDR3 region has the DNA TGTGCCAGCAGTTACTTCCTAGGAGGCGATTCTGGAAACACCATATATTTT.

J is TRBJ2-1 and V is TRBV24-1; TRBD2 matches at 13 bases. J lost 0 bases, V lost 5 bases, and 6 bases had no gene match. CDR1 is KGHDR and CDR2 is SFDVKD in the germline V gene. CDR3 length: 18 residues. The CDR3 sequence is CATSVGTSGNPSYNEQFF. CDR3 DNA: TGTGCCACCAGTGTCGGGACTAGCGGGAACCCCTCCTACAATGAGCAGTTCTTC.

CDR3 region: CAISRTGENSPLHF. The DNA for the CDR3 is TGTGCCATCTCACGGACAGGGGAGAATTCACCCCTCCACTTT. The chain links TRBV10-3 to TRBJ1-6; 9 bases agree with TRBD1. The junction had 6 bases not matched to a gene; V was cut back by 8 bases and J by 7 bases. This CDR3 spans 14 amino acids. CDR1 and CDR2 (germline): ENHRY, SYGVKD.

The chain recombines TRBV6-5 with TRBJ2-3; the D gene is possibly TRBD1 (5 bases). Germline CDR1 is MNHEY and CDR2 is SVGAGI. V was shortened by 7 bases and J by 9 bases, with 11 bases between the two germline ends. The CDR3 length is 11 residues. CDR3 region: CASTQGATQYF. The CDR3 DNA sequence: TGTGCCAGCACTCAGGGCGCCACGCAGTATTTT.

The rearrangement uses TRBV10-3 and TRBJ2-7; 10 bases are a match to TRBD1. J gave up 5 bases and V 11 bases, and 6 bases lay outside the gene matches. CDR1 ENHRY and CDR2 SYGVKD come from the germline V gene. CDR3 length equals 12 residues. CDR3 in DNA: TGTGCCGTTGGACAGGGGGTCCACGAGCAGTACTTC. The encoded protein is CAVGQGVHEQYF.

The chain recombines TRBV5-1 with TRBJ2-5; D uncertain. Germline values: CDR1 SGHRS, CDR2 YFSETQ. The CDR3 totals 13 residues. Trimming left V 1 base short and J 3 bases short, with 7 bases between. The chain's CDR3 is CASSLSQKETQYF. Here the CDR3 DNA reads TGCGCCAGCAGCTTGTCGCAGAAAGAGACCCAGTACTTC.

This chain uses TRBV4-1 with TRBJ2-1, with 9 bases lining up with TRBD2. V gave up 4 bases and J gave up 0 bases; unmatched junction bases: 10. Germline CDR1 and CDR2: MGHRA and YSYEKL. This CDR3 spans 18 amino acids. CDR3 sequence: CASSRHSGSPSSYNEQFF. In DNA form, the CDR3 reads TGCGCCAGCAGCCGACATAGCGGGAGCCCTAGCTCCTACAATGAGCAGTTCTTC.

J is TRBJ2-7 and V is TRBV5-1; 13 positions agree with TRBD2. The V gene end was trimmed by 4 bases and the J gene end by 3 bases; junction bases not matched to a gene: 4. Germline V gene lookup returns CDR1 SGHRS and CDR2 YFSETQ. The CDR3 is made up of 15 amino acids. The CDR3 here is CASSLTSGRVYEQYF. The CDR3 DNA reads TGCGCCAGCAGCCTAACTAGCGGGAGGGTCTACGAGCAGTACTTC. Filled out from reference TRBV5-1 and TRBJ2-7, the complete variable domain reads KAGVTQTPRYLIKTRGQQVTLSCSPISGHRSVSWYQQTPGQGLQFLFEYFSETQRNKGNFPGRFSGRQFSNSRSEMNVSTLELGDSALYLCASSLTSGRVYEQYFGPGTRLTVT.

The gene calls are TRBV19 and TRBJ2-1, with TRBD1 matching over 7 bases. Germline-derived CDR1 and CDR2 are LNHDA and SQIVND (reference sequence). The CDR3 covers 9 residues. The V gene end was trimmed by 9 bases and the J gene end by 12 bases; junction bases not matched to a gene: 2. The CDR3 loop reads CASGTVQFF. In DNA form, the CDR3 reads TGTGCCAGCGGGACAGTGCAGTTCTTC.

The CDR3 loop is CASSVALTPPLPGYEQYF. The CDR3 nucleotides are TGTGCCAGCAGCGTAGCCCTCACGCCCCCCCTCCCAGGGTACGAGCAGTACTTC. The J gene is TRBJ2-7, the V gene TRBV9; TRBD1 might be the D (5 bases). Per the germline V gene, CDR1 is SGDLS and CDR2 is YYNGEE. Trimming removed 0 bases from V and 4 bases from J, with 23 bases in between. This CDR3 region has 18 residues.

This clone has just one count. The J gene is TRBJ2-2, the V gene TRBV7-9; no definite D call. V was clipped by 9 bases and J by 6 bases, with 17 bases between them. Germline CDR1 SEHNR, CDR2 FQNEAQ (reference sequence). CDR3 size: 14 residues. CDR3 DNA sequence: TGTGCCAGGAGATCCAAAGCGTCCGCCGGGGAGCTGTTTTTT. The encoded protein is CARRSKASAGELFF. Full variable domain (rest looked up from reference TRBV7-9 and TRBJ2-2): DTGVSQNPRHKITKRGQNVTFRCDPISEHNRLYWYRQTLGQGPEFLTYFQNEAQLEKSRLLSDRFSAERPKGSFSTLEIQRTEQGDSAMYLCARRSKASAGELFFGEGSRLTVL.

The rearrangement uses TRBV2 and TRBJ1-2, with D possibly being TRBD1 (6 bases). The CDR3 is 13 amino acids. The V gene lost 5 bases and the J gene lost 4 bases, with 11 bases spanning the gap. Germline lookup yields CDR1 SNHLY and CDR2 FYNNEI. CDR3 sequence reads: CASSTDRFYGYTF. For the CDR3, the DNA is TGTGCCAGCAGTACCGACAGGTTCTATGGCTACACCTTC.

The rearrangement joins TRBV5-1 to TRBJ1-1; tentative D call: TRBD1 (6 bases). V gave up 2 bases and J gave up 2 bases, with 16 bases separating them. The germline V gene encodes CDR1 SGHRS and CDR2 YFSETQ. This CDR3 is 16 amino acids long. In DNA, the CDR3 is TGCGCCAGCAGCTTTGGAGACAGGCAAACCAACACTGAAGCTTTCTTT. Protein sequence: CASSFGDRQTNTEAFF. Complete variable domain (other parts from reference TRBV5-1 and TRBJ1-1): KAGVTQTPRYLIKTRGQQVTLSCSPISGHRSVSWYQQTPGQGLQFLFEYFSETQRNKGNFPGRFSGRQFSNSRSEMNVSTLELGDSALYLCASSFGDRQTNTEAFFGQGTRLTVV.

J is TRBJ1-2 and V is TRBV7-9; D is undetermined. This CDR3 spans 13 amino acids. Germline V CDR1 and CDR2: SEHNR, FQNEAQ (reference sequence). Deletions cut 3 bases from V and 2 bases from J, with 7 bases between. CDR3 sequence: CASSFAQNYGYTF. CDR3 nucleotide sequence: TGTGCCAGCAGCTTTGCTCAGAACTATGGCTACACCTTC.